The rows below give T cell receptor beta chains drawn from one sample of a study of shared clonotypes between healthy human individuals. TCRdb's copy holds only in-frame clones and misses some; the assay was immunoSEQ multiplex PCR. The sample consists of some 2 million clones, about 95% of them appearing once. Material for sequencing was naive CD8+ T cells sorted from blood. These receptors were collected from a man aged 18 to 35 in good health. Each CDR3 is given with its conserved first and last residue. The order of the fields is J gene, V gene, clone size, D gene, CDR3 DNA, CDR3 protein. The D gene is left open where the match is weak. Expanded clones get a size class; other rows say once, few or many, or leave the size out.

>TRBJ1-2|TRBV9|NA|TRBD1
TGTGCCAGCAGCGAAGGGGCAGGGGGCGCCGAAGTCTCCACCTTC
CASSEGAGGAEVSTF
>TRBJ2-7|TRBV18|NA|TRBD1
TGTGCCAGCTCATCAGGGACAGGGGGTTACGAGCAGTACTTC
CASSSGTGGYEQYF
>TRBJ2-5|TRBV7-9|NA|TRBD1
TGTGCCAGCAGCTTAGTGCAGGGGGCCCAAGAGACCCAGTACTTC
CASSLVQGAQETQYF
>TRBJ2-2|TRBV7-3|NA|TRBD2
TGTGCCAGCAGCCACTCGACCCACGTAGCGGGGGGGTCGACCGGGGAGCTGTTTTTT
CASSHSTHVAGGSTGELFF
>TRBJ1-2|TRBV5-1|NA|TRBD1
TGCGCCAGCAGCCCCACAACAGGGGGCGTCTATGGTTACACCTTC
CASSPTTGGVYGYTF
>TRBJ1-2|TRBV6-6|NA|TRBD1
TGTGCCAGCAGTTACACCAAAACAGGGGACGGCTACACCTTC
CASSYTKTGDGYTF
>TRBJ1-6|TRBV30|NA|NA
TGTGCCTGGAACTTTCACGAAATCAACTATAATTCACCCCTCCACTTT
CAWNFHEINYNSPLHF
>TRBJ1-3|TRBV9|NA|NA
TGTGCCAGCAGCGCCGGCGTGGGCGCCCCGCGAGGAAACACCATATATTTT
CASSAGVGAPRGNTIYF
>TRBJ1-4|TRBV27|NA|NA
TGTGCCAGCAGTACGGAAACCGGTGGGGAAAAACTGTTTTTT
CASSTETGGEKLFF
>TRBJ2-2|TRBV9|once|NA
TGTGCCAGCAGCCCGAGTAGTGGGACACTCACCGGGGAGCTGTTTTTT
CASSPSSGTLTGELFF
>TRBJ1-2|TRBV5-1|NA|NA
TGCGCCAGCAGCGACCTCCGGGACGGGAAAGACTATGGCTACACCTTC
CASSDLRDGKDYGYTF
>TRBJ2-1|TRBV7-2|NA|NA
TGTGCCAGCAGCTTGGGGAGACTAGTTAACAATGAGCAGTTCTTC
CASSLGRLVNNEQFF
>TRBJ2-5|TRBV4-1|once|NA
TGCGCCAGCAGCCAAGATGGAGGGCCGGAGACCCAGTACTTC
CASSQDGGPETQYF
>TRBJ2-5|TRBV9|NA|TRBD2
TGTGCCAGCAGTCCGGGGGGGACTCAAGAGACCCAGTACTTC
CASSPGGTQETQYF
>TRBJ2-7|TRBV5-6|few|TRBD1
TGTGCCAGCAGCGGGACAGGGGACGAGCAGTACTTC
CASSGTGDEQYF
>TRBJ1-3|TRBV5-1|NA|NA
TGCGCCAGCAGCTTGGCCAGTAGTTCCTCTGGAAACACCATATATTTT
CASSLASSSSGNTIYF
>TRBJ2-1|TRBV2|NA|TRBD1
TGTGCCAGCAGTTTCACAGGGGGTGAGCAGTTCTTC
CASSFTGGEQFF
>TRBJ2-5|TRBV4-3|NA|NA
TGCGCCAGCAGCCAGGGGGGAGCAGACTGGGGGGAGACCCAGTACTTC
CASSQGGADWGETQYF
>TRBJ1-4|TRBV7-8|once|TRBD1
TGTGCCAGCAGCCCTTATACAGGGGCAGTCACAACTAATGAAAAACTGTTTTTT
CASSPYTGAVTTNEKLFF
>TRBJ2-5|TRBV10-3|NA|NA
TGTGCCATCAGTGAGCCGGGGTCCCAAGAGACCCAGTACTTC
CAISEPGSQETQYF
>TRBJ2-1|TRBV9|NA|TRBD2
TGTGCCAGCTCCCTAGGGGCTAGCGGGACCTACAATGAGCAGTTCTTC
CASSLGASGTYNEQFF
>TRBJ1-1|TRBV27|NA|TRBD1
TGTGCCAGCAGTTTAACAGGGGGCTCGAACACTGAAGCTTTCTTT
CASSLTGGSNTEAFF
>TRBJ2-1|TRBV9|NA|NA
TGTGCCAGCAGCGAGGGCCGACACAATGAGCAGTTCTTC
CASSEGRHNEQFF
>TRBJ1-5|TRBV27|NA|NA
TGTGCCAGCAGTCCACAGGGCCCAAGTCAGCCCCAGCATTTT
CASSPQGPSQPQHF
>TRBJ1-1|TRBV9|once|NA
TGTGCCAGCAGGGGGCTAAACACTGAAGCTTTCTTT
CASRGLNTEAFF
>TRBJ2-2|TRBV7-9|once|TRBD1
TGTGCCAGCAGCTTAGGGACAGGGAGCGGGGAGCTGTTTTTT
CASSLGTGSGELFF
>TRBJ1-5|TRBV19|NA|TRBD1
TGTGCCAGTAGTCTGGACAGGGAGAGCAATCAGCCCCAGCATTTT
CASSLDRESNQPQHF
>TRBJ2-7|TRBV5-6|NA|NA
TGTGCCAGCAGCTTTTTGCAGGGCTGGGAGCAGTACTTC
CASSFLQGWEQYF
>TRBJ2-1|TRBV28|NA|TRBD2
TGTGCCAGCAGTCCGCGGGGCGGGGGAGCTCGGGATGAGCAGTTCTTC
CASSPRGGGARDEQFF
>TRBJ2-2|TRBV20-1|NA|NA
TGCAGTGCTTATGGCACCGGGGAGCTGTTTTTT
CSAYGTGELFF
>TRBJ1-2|TRBV10-3|NA|NA
TGTGCCATCAGTGAGTCGATGACCGGACCCCACTATGGCTACACCTTC
CAISESMTGPHYGYTF
>TRBJ2-3|TRBV13|once|NA
TGTGCCAGCAGCGCCTCCACAGAACTCAGCACAGATACGCAGTATTTT
CASSASTELSTDTQYF
>TRBJ1-2|TRBV30|NA|NA
TGTGCCTGGAGCTGGGGTGCGGATGGCTACACCTTC
CAWSWGADGYTF
>TRBJ2-1|TRBV6-5|NA|NA
TGTGCCAGCAGTTACGATGGTTCTTCTGGGAATGAGCAGTTCTTC
CASSYDGSSGNEQFF
>TRBJ2-7|TRBV7-8|NA|TRBD1
TGTGCCAGCAGCTCCACCCCCGGGACAGGGACCTACGAGCAGTACTTC
CASSSTPGTGTYEQYF
>TRBJ2-7|TRBV6-5|NA|TRBD1
TGTGCCAGCAGTTCGGACAGGGGGCCCTACGAGCAGTACTTC
CASSSDRGPYEQYF
>TRBJ1-1|TRBV7-3|NA|NA
TGTGCCAGCAGCCCTCCGGGGTCGGCTGAAGCTTTCTTT
CASSPPGSAEAFF
>TRBJ2-3|TRBV11-1|once|NA
TGTGCCAGCAGCTTGGGGTCCAACACAGATACGCAGTATTTT
CASSLGSNTDTQYF
>TRBJ2-7|TRBV9|NA|NA
TGTGCCAGCAGCATCGGGGAATCCTACGAGCAGTACTTC
CASSIGESYEQYF
>TRBJ1-1|TRBV6-5|NA|NA
TGTGCCAGCAGTTACTCGTCCAGGGCAACTGAAGCTTTCTTT
CASSYSSRATEAFF
>TRBJ1-1|TRBV6-1|NA|NA
TGTGCCAGCAGTGAAGCGCTGGACAGCACTGAAGCTTTCTTT
CASSEALDSTEAFF
>TRBJ2-1|TRBV9|NA|TRBD2
TGTGCCAGCAGCGACCCCATAGAAGGAGCGGGAGGCTACAATGAGCAGTTCTTC
CASSDPIEGAGGYNEQFF
>TRBJ1-1|TRBV29-1|NA|NA
TGCAGCGTCCTACGACCCAGATTGAACACTGAAGCTTTCTTT
CSVLRPRLNTEAFF